The 31 T cell receptor beta chains given below trace back to one sample, sequenced in a study of blood T cell repertoires in COVID-19. Generated by immunoSEQ multiplex PCR, the TCRdb table keeps only in-frame clones and is missing some. Among 200,000 to 250,000 clones listed, approximately 89% were seen once. Input material: PBMCs or T cells enriched from blood (not recorded which). The source is a woman in her twenties or thirties who had been exposed to COVID-19.

V usage is TRBV9 and J usage is TRBJ2-1, with D possibly TRBD2 on 6 matching bases. CDR1 SGDLS and CDR2 YYNGEE come from the germline V gene. Trimming stripped 2 bases from V and 1 base from J, with 7 bases between. CDR3 length: 14 amino acids. As DNA, the CDR3 is TGTGCCAGCAGCGTCGGGACTTCCTACAATGAGCAGTTCTTC. Translation: CASSVGTSYNEQFF.

The chain couples TRBV4-1 to TRBJ2-7, with D unresolved. The CDR3 length is 16 residues. Trimming removed 1 base from V and 0 bases from J, with 13 bases in between. CDR1 and CDR2 from the germline V gene are MGHRA and YSYEKL. The CDR3 here is CASSQALAESSYEQYF. DNA of the CDR3: TGCGCCAGCAGCCAAGCTCTGGCGGAGAGCTCCTACGAGCAGTACTTC.

As DNA, the CDR3 is TGTGCCAGCAGTGAGCGGGGGAGGACAGATACGCAGTATTTT. Its protein product is CASSERGRTDTQYF. The V gene is TRBV2, the J gene TRBJ2-3; 7 bases map to TRBD2. V trimming: 3 bases; J trimming: 3 bases; junction bases outside the gene matches: 3. CDR1 SNHLY and CDR2 FYNNEI come from the germline V gene. The CDR3 spans 14 residues.

The genes are TRBV12-5 and TRBJ1-1; tentative D call: TRBD1 (5 bases). The CDR3 extends over 17 amino acids. Germline V gene data show CDR1 as LGHNT and CDR2 as FRNRAP. Trimming removed 1 base from V and 1 base from J, with 16 bases in between. CDR3 DNA: TGTGCTAGTGGTTTGGACCTGCTAGGAGGGACGAACACTGAAGCTTTCTTT. Its protein is CASGLDLLGGTNTEAFF. Drawing the rest from reference TRBV12-5 and TRBJ1-1, the complete variable domain is DARVTQTPRHKVTEMGQEVTMRCQPILGHNTVFWYRQTMMQGLELLAYFRNRAPLDDSGMPKDRFSAEMPDATLATLKIQPSEPRDSAVYFCASGLDLLGGTNTEAFFGQGTRLTVV.

The chain employs TRBV27 and TRBJ2-7; possibly TRBD1 for D (6 bases). This CDR3 contains 16 residues. Germline V gives CDR1 MNHEY, CDR2 SMNVEV (reference sequence). The ends were cut back, 7 bases at V and 2 bases at J, with 21 bases in the middle. This CDR3 is CASKHPNRASPYEQYF. CDR3 DNA sequence: TGTGCCAGCAAACATCCTAACAGGGCCTCCCCCTACGAGCAGTACTTC.

The chain uses TRBV6-1 and TRBJ2-3; D remains unclear. The V end was cut by 3 bases, the J end by 4 bases, with 11 bases between. The CDR3 loop spans 14 amino acids. CDR1 and CDR2 (germline): MNHNS, SASEGT. The DNA for the CDR3 is TGTGCCAGCAGTGAGGAATCCGGAGCAGATACGCAGTATTTT. It is translated as CASSEESGADTQYF.

This clone was counted between two and nine times. The chain uses TRBV2 and TRBJ1-5, with a tentative D call TRBD1 (5 bases). Germline V gives CDR1 SNHLY, CDR2 FYNNEI. This CDR3 is built from 15 residues. Deletions cut 10 bases from V and 0 bases from J, with 16 bases between. The CDR3 reads CATSVGAISNQPQHF. CDR3 nucleotide sequence: TGTGCCACCTCAGTTGGGGCAATTAGCAATCAGCCCCAGCATTTT.

This sequence joins TRBV19 and TRBJ1-1; the D is unclear. CDR3 length equals 14 residues. In germline, CDR1 is LNHDA, CDR2 SQIVND (reference sequence). V was trimmed by 0 bases and J by 0 bases, leaving 5 bases between them. CDR3 nucleotides: TGTGCCAGTAGTATAGATCAGGTGAACACTGAAGCTTTCTTT. It translates to CASSIDQVNTEAFF.

The V gene is TRBV7-9, the J gene TRBJ2-4; tentative D call: TRBD2 (5 bases). The V end lost 3 bases, the J end lost 3 bases, and 15 bases lay between the germline ends. The germline V gene has CDR1 SEHNR and CDR2 FQNEAQ (reference sequence). The CDR3 is made up of 16 amino acids. CDR3 residues: CASSFPGSKGKNIQYF. CDR3 DNA: TGTGCCAGCAGCTTCCCGGGGTCCAAAGGCAAAAACATTCAGTACTTC.

The chain recombines TRBV28 with TRBJ1-1; D may be TRBD1 (6 bases). V lost 2 bases and J lost 11, with 12 bases in between. The CDR3 totals 12 residues. From germline, CDR1 is MDHEN and CDR2 SYDVKM. The CDR3 region is CASSLGGWEAFF. In DNA, the CDR3 is TGTGCCAGCAGTTTAGGGGGCTGGGAGGCTTTCTTT.

The chain uses TRBV6-5 and TRBJ1-1; 7 nucleotides match TRBD1. Unmatched junction bases numbered 4, after V lost 4 bases and J lost 8 bases. The CDR3 is made up of 12 amino acids. Germline-derived CDR1 and CDR2 are MNHEY and SVGAGI. CDR3 coding DNA: TGTGCCAGCAGTTTGGGACAGAGCGAAGCTTTCTTT. It encodes CASSLGQSEAFF.

The genes are TRBV30 and TRBJ2-3, with 7 nucleotides matching TRBD2. The CDR3 runs 13 residues. J lost 2 bases, V lost 6 bases, and 5 bases had no gene match. The germline CDR1 and CDR2 sequences are GTSNPN and SVGIG (reference sequence). This CDR3 reads CACGTMNTDTQYF. CDR3 nucleotide sequence: TGTGCCTGCGGGACTATGAACACAGATACGCAGTATTTT. Complete variable domain (other parts from reference TRBV30 and TRBJ2-3): SQTIHQWPATLVQPVGSPLSLECTVEGTSNPNLYWYRQAAGRGLQLLFYSVGIGQISSEVPQNLSASRPQDRQFILSSKKLLLSDSGFYLCACGTMNTDTQYFGPGTRLTVL.

Here the CDR3 DNA reads TGTGCCAGTAGTCCCCGACTAGCGGGAGTAACATTTTCTGGAGAGCAGTACTTC. Amino acids: CASSPRLAGVTFSGEQYF. The rearrangement joins TRBV19 to TRBJ2-7, with 12 positions matching TRBD2. CDR1 and CDR2 from the germline V gene are LNHDA and SQIVND (reference sequence). The CDR3 is made up of 18 amino acids. Trimming cost V 5 bases and J 7 bases; bases outside gene matches: 18.

This sequence joins TRBV28 and TRBJ1-6; no clear D. Between the trimmed V and J ends, which lost 4 bases and 0 bases, there was a span of 10 bases. Germline V gene data show CDR1 as MDHEN and CDR2 as SYDVKM. CDR3 length: 16 residues. CDR3 region: CASSSLYSSYNSPLHF. In DNA, the CDR3 is TGTGCCAGCAGTTCTCTCTACAGCTCCTATAATTCACCCCTCCACTTT.

The chain employs TRBV5-1 and TRBJ1-1, with 7 bases that match TRBD1. V was pared by 4 bases and J by 1 base, with 16 bases of the junction left unmatched. This CDR3 region has 18 residues. Germline assignment: CDR1 SGHRS and CDR2 YFSETQ. DNA of the CDR3: TGCGCCAGCAGCCTCTCATTAGGGGGCGCGAATCGGAACACTGAAGCTTTCTTT. This codes for CASSLSLGGANRNTEAFF.

This chain connects TRBV19 to TRBJ2-5; 8 bases line up with TRBD1. In germline, CDR1 is LNHDA, CDR2 SQIVND (reference sequence). CDR3 size: 17 residues. With V trimmed by 3 bases and J by 5 bases, 14 bases remained unmatched. The CDR3 is CASSIIPRQGARETQYF. The CDR3, as DNA: TGTGCCAGTAGTATCATCCCAAGGCAGGGGGCTCGGGAGACCCAGTACTTC.

The chain carries TRBV6-5 and TRBJ2-1; a possible D gene is TRBD1 (6 bases). This CDR3 has 15 residues. CDR1 is MNHEY, CDR2 SVGAGI, per germline. The V gene lost 2 bases and the J gene lost 9 bases, with 17 bases spanning the gap. The CDR3 is CASSYPKGVTTEQFF. As DNA, the CDR3 is TGTGCCAGCAGTTACCCGAAGGGGGTTACGACTGAGCAGTTCTTC.

The gene calls are TRBV12-3 or TRBV12-4 and TRBJ1-2; D possibly corresponds to TRBD1 (5 bases). The CDR3 loop spans 13 amino acids. Trimming left V 3 bases short and J 3 bases short, with 8 bases between. The CDR3: CASSLEQDYGYTF. In DNA form, the CDR3 reads TGTGCCAGCAGTTTGGAACAGGACTATGGCTACACCTTC.

The V call is TRBV9, the J call TRBJ2-1; D not resolved. This CDR3 spans 11 amino acids. V was pared by 3 bases and J by 7 bases, with 5 bases between. Germline V gene sequence: CDR1 SGDLS, CDR2 YYNGEE. CDR3 protein: CASSAKNEQFF. CDR3 DNA: TGTGCCAGCAGCGCTAAGAATGAGCAGTTCTTC. Drawing the rest from reference TRBV9 and TRBJ2-1, the complete variable domain is DSGVTQTPKHLITATGQRVTLRCSPRSGDLSVYWYQQSLDQGLQFLIQYYNGEERAKGNILERFSAQQFPDLHSELNLSSLELGDSALYFCASSAKNEQFFGPGTRLTVL.

This sequence joins TRBV5-1 and TRBJ2-1, with TRBD1 identical over 7 bases. This CDR3 spans 19 amino acids. J gave up 4 bases and V 3 bases, and 19 bases lay outside the gene matches. CDR1 and CDR2 (germline): SGHRS, YFSETQ. The CDR3 sequence is CASSWPSGRDSPSYNEQFF. CDR3 coding DNA: TGCGCCAGCAGCTGGCCGTCGGGACGGGACAGTCCTTCATACAATGAGCAGTTCTTC.

J is TRBJ1-1 and V is TRBV7-9, with TRBD1 as a possible D gene (5 bases). Between the trimmed V and J ends, which lost 1 base and 4 bases, there was a span of 7 bases. This CDR3 comprises 13 residues. Germline lookup yields CDR1 SEHNR and CDR2 FQNEAQ (reference sequence). The DNA for the CDR3 is TGTGCCAGCAGCTTAGTACAGGCCACTGAAGCTTTCTTT. As protein: CASSLVQATEAFF.

The chain recombines TRBV5-1 with TRBJ2-7, with TRBD2 matching over 12 bases. Germline loops: CDR1 SGHRS, CDR2 YFSETQ. The CDR3 is made up of 15 amino acids. Trimming took 0 bases from V and 6 from J; bases not matched to a gene: 4. CDR3 loop: CASSLEGLAGSEQYF. The CDR3 nucleotides are TGCGCCAGCAGCTTGGAAGGACTAGCGGGGAGCGAGCAGTACTTC.

The V call is TRBV7-2, the J call TRBJ2-2; D might be TRBD2 (6 bases). This CDR3 has 17 amino acids. The germline V and J ends were trimmed by 0 bases and 0 bases, with 11 bases remaining between them. CDR1 and CDR2 (germline): SGHTA, FQGNSA. CDR3 residues: CASSLARERPNTGELFF. The CDR3 DNA reads TGTGCCAGCAGCTTAGCTCGGGAGAGACCGAACACCGGGGAGCTGTTTTTT. The entire variable domain, with the rest obtained from reference TRBV7-2 and TRBJ2-2, is as follows: GAGVSQSPSNKVTEKGKDVELRCDPISGHTALYWYRQSLGQGLEFLIYFQGNSAPDKSGLPSDRFSAERTGGSVSTLTIQRTQQEDSAVYLCASSLARERPNTGELFFGEGSRLTVL.

The sample holds a few counts of this clone. The chain uses TRBV4-2 and TRBJ2-5; 15 bases are shared with TRBD2. V lost 4 bases and J lost 7; bases outside the gene matches: 4. Germline loops: CDR1 LGHNA, CDR2 YNFKEQ. The CDR3 is 15 amino acids. The CDR3 DNA sequence: TGTGCCAGCAGCCGAGGACTAGCGGGAGGGGCGACCCAGTACTTC. This encodes CASSRGLAGGATQYF.

This clone has only one observation. The J gene is TRBJ1-4, the V gene TRBV2; 10 bases map to TRBD1. This CDR3 contains 15 residues. CDR1 is SNHLY and CDR2 is FYNNEI in the germline V gene. The trim removed 2 bases at V and 7 bases at J, leaving 4 bases unmatched. The CDR3 bases are TGTGCCAGCAGTGAAAGTGACAGGGGGCTTGAAAAACTGTTTTTT. It is translated as CASSESDRGLEKLFF.

V is TRBV30 and J is TRBJ2-1, with TRBD2 matching 11 bases. This CDR3 contains 13 residues. V dropped 8 bases and J dropped 7; count of bases not matched to a gene: 7. Germline loops: CDR1 GTSNPN, CDR2 SVGIG (reference sequence). The CDR3, as DNA: TGTGCCGCGCCGGGACTAGCGGTTAATGAGCAGTTCTTC. It is translated as CAAPGLAVNEQFF.

DNA for the CDR3: TGTGCCACAGCAGGCGTTTTCAATGAGCAGTTCTTC. It encodes CATAGVFNEQFF. This chain links TRBV28 with TRBJ2-1; D gene uncertain. Trimming stripped 10 bases from V and 6 bases from J, with 13 bases between. CDR1 is MDHEN and CDR2 is SYDVKM in the germline V gene. The CDR3 is made up of 12 amino acids.

The chain has TRBV30 and TRBJ1-6; 7 nucleotides line up with TRBD1. Germline CDR1 reads GTSNPN; CDR2 reads SVGIG (reference sequence). The CDR3 covers 14 residues. V lost 0 bases and J lost 7; bases outside the gene matches: 3. CDR3 in DNA: TGTGCCTGGAGTGTACTACAGGGGAATTCACCCCTCCACTTT. Protein product: CAWSVLQGNSPLHF.

On this clone itself: Other DNA sequences within the sample encode an identical CDR3. The rearrangement uses TRBV7-9 and TRBJ1-6; possible D gene TRBD1, 6 bases. There are 14 residues in the CDR3. Germline V CDR1 and CDR2: SEHNR, FQNEAQ (reference sequence). V lost 2 bases and J 7 bases, leaving 9 bases between the germline ends. CDR3 sequence: CASSLRQGNSPLHF. DNA for the CDR3: TGTGCCAGCAGCTTAAGGCAGGGGAATTCACCCCTCCACTTT.

The rearrangement uses TRBV19 and TRBJ2-3, with 9 bases that match TRBD2. The V segment lost 7 bases and the J segment 4 bases; nucleotides outside the gene matches: 12. This CDR3 has 16 residues. Germline CDR1 and CDR2: LNHDA and SQIVND (reference sequence). The CDR3: CASIGAPAGGPDTQYF. CDR3 in DNA: TGTGCCAGTATTGGGGCTCCGGCGGGAGGGCCAGATACGCAGTATTTT.

The chain links TRBV6-5 to TRBJ1-2; weak D call: TRBD1 (5 bases). The CDR3 is made up of 14 amino acids. Trimming left V 6 bases short and J 3 bases short, with 14 bases between. CDR1 is MNHEY, CDR2 SVGAGI, per germline. The CDR3 protein is CASSRLPGYYGYTF. CDR3 DNA sequence: TGTGCCAGCAGCCGCCTTCCAGGGTACTATGGCTACACCTTC.